Listed below are T cell receptor beta chains from one sample, sequenced in a study of T cell changes during pregnancy in multiple sclerosis. TCRdb's table, derived via immunoSEQ multiplex PCR, lists solely in-frame clones and lacks some. The table lists about 40,000 clones, about 94% of them singletons. This material consisted of peripheral blood, taken in the third trimester of pregnancy. The receptors originated from a female donor with multiple sclerosis, enrolled in a pregnancy study. CDR3s include the opening cysteine and the closing phenylalanine or tryptophan. Each record gives: J gene, clone size, V gene, CDR3 protein. Not every row has a clone size; where given, it reads once, few, many or a size class.

>TRBJ1-4|few|TRBV30
CAWRKPGQNEKLFF
>TRBJ2-1|once|TRBV9
CASSGLGGSNFPDEQFF
>TRBJ2-3|.|TRBV27
CASSLSIKASGWGTDTQYF
>TRBJ2-5|.|TRBV28
CASRGTKRPETQYF
>TRBJ1-5|.|TRBV5-6
CASSLSFSNQPQHF
>TRBJ2-5|.|TRBV2
CASRGDRTYQGTQYF
>TRBJ2-1|.|TRBV19
CASTAGQSSSYNEQFF
>TRBJ2-5|.|TRBV6-4
CASSQSGLAGETQYF
>TRBJ1-1|.|TRBV11-2
CASSLDLGAFF
>TRBJ2-1|.|TRBV5-6
CASSLGSGRFF
>TRBJ2-3|.|TRBV19
CASSAGTRVTDTQYF
>TRBJ1-5|.|TRBV5-1
CASSRTGEYNQPQHF
>TRBJ1-4|.|TRBV5-1
CASSPGTGPANEKLFF
>TRBJ2-1|.|TRBV6-4
CASSDSVAGVNEQFF
>TRBJ1-1|.|TRBV21-1
CASSKACRQGTEAFF